Below are 26 T cell receptor beta chains sequenced from a single sample in a study of beta chain features in type 1 diabetes. Expressed TCRB transcripts got sequenced, as all isolated RNA was reverse transcribed. TCRdb's copy holds only in-frame clones and misses some; the assay was immunoSEQ multiplex PCR. The sample consists of 120,000 or so clones, 15% to 20% of them appearing once. Study-level findings and limits: Moderate yet significant TCRB CDR3 shortening was seen in Type 1 diabetes patients in all four CD4+ subsets.

What these receptors recognize is not known. The sample comprised central memory CD4+ T cells from blood. The receptors come from a man aged 18 to 29 with type 1 diabetes.

This clone has only a few counts. The chain carries TRBV7-9 and TRBJ1-3; a possible D gene is TRBD1 (5 bases). Trimming pared 5 bases from V and 1 base from J, leaving 21 bases between. There are 18 residues in the CDR3. CDR1 is SEHNR, CDR2 FQNEAQ, per germline (reference sequence). CDR3 coding DNA: TGTGCCAGCAGCATTAGGACGGCAGGGATTGGGTCTGGAAACACCATATATTTT. It yields the protein CASSIRTAGIGSGNTIYF.

This clone was counted at least ten times. The chain combines TRBV13 with TRBJ2-7, with a possible D match to TRBD1 (5 bases). Germline V gene data show CDR1 as PRHDT and CDR2 as FYEKMQ (reference sequence). This CDR3 is built from 16 residues. V was trimmed by 4 bases and J by 2 bases, leaving 18 bases between them. The CDR3 DNA follows: TGTGCCAGCAGCTCAAAAGACAGACCAGTAGCCTACGAGCAGTACTTC. This gives the protein CASSSKDRPVAYEQYF.

This clone was counted only a few times. This chain connects TRBV5-1 to TRBJ2-1; TRBD2 agrees at 8 bases. The CDR3 contains 15 residues. Germline assignment: CDR1 SGHRS and CDR2 YFSETQ. The junction had 10 bases not matched to a gene; V was cut back by 3 bases and J by 8 bases. CDR3 sequence: CASSSTGGPRDEQFF. DNA of the CDR3: TGCGCCAGCAGCTCCACGGGGGGGCCGAGGGATGAGCAGTTCTTC.

This clone was counted only a few times. This likely traces to a read error, being one base from a far larger clone. The chain couples TRBV2 to TRBJ2-4; possibly TRBD2 for D (5 bases). V was clipped by 7 bases and J by 12 bases, with 25 bases between them. This CDR3 comprises 15 residues. CDR1 is SNHLY and CDR2 is FYNNEI in the germline V gene. The CDR3 loop is CASNPGWPLGEDQYF. The CDR3 bases are TGTGCCAGCAATCCCGGCTGGCCACTGGGAGAGGATCAGTACTTC.

In its sample, this clone was seen many times. The J gene is TRBJ1-1, the V gene TRBV7-2; D not resolved. Germline CDR1 and CDR2: SGHTA and FQGNSA. This CDR3 has 13 amino acids. V lost 4 bases and J lost 3, with 9 bases in between. Here the CDR3 reads CASSSSKDTEAFF. CDR3 in DNA: TGTGCCAGCAGCTCCTCCAAGGACACTGAAGCTTTCTTT.

The chain carries TRBV30 and TRBJ1-5; TRBD1 aligns across 9 bases. This CDR3 comprises 15 residues. With 1 base clipped from V and 5 bases from J, the junction kept 6 bases outside the gene matches. Looked up from germline, CDR1 is GTSNPN and CDR2 is SVGIG (reference sequence). CDR3 DNA sequence: TGTGCCTGGAGTGCGGGACAGGGTAACTATCAGCCCCAGCATTTT. This gives the protein CAWSAGQGNYQPQHF. Drawing the rest from reference TRBV30 and TRBJ1-5, the complete variable domain is SQTIHQWPATLVQPVGSPLSLECTVEGTSNPNLYWYRQAAGRGLQLLFYSVGIGQISSEVPQNLSASRPQDRQFILSSKKLLLSDSGFYLCAWSAGQGNYQPQHFGDGTRLSIL.

Only a few counts were recorded for this clone. This chain uses TRBV11-2 with TRBJ2-7; no definite D call. This CDR3 is built from 16 residues. Germline V gene lookup returns CDR1 SGHAT and CDR2 FQNNGV. V was clipped by 5 bases and J by 0 bases, with 17 bases between them. The CDR3 sequence: CASSPLRRSSSYEQYF. The DNA of the CDR3 is TGTGCCAGCAGCCCCTTAAGGCGCTCAAGCTCCTACGAGCAGTACTTC.

This clone has more than one count but fewer than ten. The J gene is TRBJ1-5, the V gene TRBV30, with a tentative D call TRBD1 (5 bases). Looked up from germline, CDR1 is GTSNPN and CDR2 is SVGIG (reference sequence). Trimming stripped 4 bases from V and 2 bases from J, with 12 bases between. This CDR3 region has 14 residues. The CDR3 sequence is CAWNSKTGNQPQHF. CDR3 bases: TGTGCCTGGAACTCAAAGACAGGCAATCAGCCCCAGCATTTT.

The chain has TRBV7-3 and TRBJ2-4; D is uncertain. CDR3 length: 14 residues. Trimming removed 1 base at V and 9 bases at J, with 13 bases between. Germline V gene sequence: CDR1 SGHTA, CDR2 FQGTGA. The CDR3 is CASSLSDATGIQYF. Written as DNA, the CDR3 is TGTGCCAGCAGCTTAAGCGACGCCACGGGCATTCAGTACTTC.

This clone was found many times. The chain uses TRBV2 and TRBJ1-2; 7 nucleotides match TRBD1. Looked up from germline, CDR1 is SNHLY and CDR2 is FYNNEI. Trimming removed 8 bases from V and 2 bases from J; junction bases left unmatched: 2. The CDR3 runs to 12 residues. CDR3 nucleotides: TGTGCCAGCCAACAGGGGAACTATGGCTACACCTTC. It is translated as CASQQGNYGYTF.

The chain links TRBV2 to TRBJ2-7, with TRBD1 matching over 9 bases. V gave up 4 bases and J gave up 3 bases; unmatched junction bases: 7. Germline loops: CDR1 SNHLY, CDR2 FYNNEI. The CDR3 is 15 amino acids. The CDR3 loop is CASSGTGTGNYEQYF. The CDR3 DNA follows: TGTGCCAGCAGTGGAACCGGGACAGGGAACTACGAGCAGTACTTC.

The chain combines TRBV7-9 with TRBJ1-2; D gene unclear. Trimming took off 5 bases at V and 8 bases at J, with 15 bases between the two ends. CDR3 length: 13 amino acids. Germline CDR1 reads SEHNR; CDR2 reads FQNEAQ (reference sequence). The CDR3 DNA follows: TGTGCCAGCAGCCATGCGGGGTCGACGGGCTACACCTTC. It yields the protein CASSHAGSTGYTF.

The table lists this clone with a few counts. The chain links TRBV6-1 to TRBJ1-1, with a weak D call TRBD1 (6 bases). The V and J ends lost 4 bases and 8 bases respectively, with 11 bases between them. CDR3 length: 12 amino acids. Germline V CDR1 and CDR2: MNHNS, SASEGT. The CDR3 DNA reads as TGTGCCAGCAGTGTGACAGGATTCGAAGCTTTCTTT. This codes for CASSVTGFEAFF.

This clone turned up a few times. The gene calls are TRBV6-6 and TRBJ2-1; tentative D call: TRBD1 (5 bases). Germline V gene data show CDR1 as MNHNY and CDR2 as SVGAGI (reference sequence). The ends were cut back, 5 bases at V and 4 bases at J, with 15 bases in the middle. The CDR3 covers 15 residues. The CDR3 region has the DNA TGTGCCAGCAGTCCCAGACAGATGGAGTACAATGAGCAGTTCTTC. The encoded protein is CASSPRQMEYNEQFF.

This clone has ten or more counts. V is TRBV4-3 and J is TRBJ2-7; TRBD2 aligns across 7 bases. The CDR3 is 16 residues long. CDR1 and CDR2 (germline): LGHNA, YSLEER. The V segment lost 0 bases and the J segment 2 bases; nucleotides outside the gene matches: 7. This CDR3 reads CASSQDTAGSPYEQYF. DNA of the CDR3: TGCGCCAGCAGCCAAGACACAGCGGGGAGCCCCTACGAGCAGTACTTC.

This chain links TRBV7-2 with TRBJ2-3; D not resolved. Looked up from germline, CDR1 is SGHTA and CDR2 is FQGNSA. Trimming took off 5 bases at V and 2 bases at J, with 5 bases between the two ends. The CDR3 spans 12 residues. The chain's CDR3 is CASSQTTDTQYF. DNA of the CDR3: TGTGCCAGCAGCCAAACCACAGATACGCAGTATTTT.

This clone was recorded many times. The rearrangement joins TRBV23-1 to TRBJ2-7; tentative D call: TRBD1 (5 bases). Being an ORF, TRBV23-1 has a function that is uncertain. V lost 1 base, J lost 2 bases, and 9 bases lay in between. The CDR3 totals 14 residues. CDR3 protein: CASSQWGHPYEQYF. The CDR3 DNA follows: TGCGCCAGCAGTCAATGGGGCCACCCCTACGAGCAGTACTTC.

This clone was detected a few times. The rearrangement links TRBV29-1 to TRBJ1-3; D uncertain. Germline V gene lookup returns CDR1 SQVTM and CDR2 ANQGSEA. The CDR3 loop spans 14 amino acids. Trimming left V 4 bases short and J 4 bases short, with 14 bases between. The CDR3 region is CSVGGGKEGNTIYF. The CDR3 DNA is TGCAGCGTTGGCGGCGGAAAGGAAGGAAACACCATATATTTT.

This clone showed up just a few times. The rearrangement uses TRBV10-2 and TRBJ2-1, with D perhaps assigned TRBD1 or TRBD2 (5 bases each). Germline loops: CDR1 WSHSY, CDR2 SAAADI. The CDR3 consists of 13 residues. The ends were cut back, 0 bases at V and 9 bases at J, with 9 bases in the middle. Here the CDR3 reads CASSESRGGEQFF. The CDR3 nucleotides are TGCGCCAGCAGTGAGTCTCGGGGCGGTGAGCAGTTCTTC.

This clone was observed a few times. The chain employs TRBV30 and TRBJ1-1, with D unresolved. V lost 0 bases and J lost 3, with 14 bases in between. The CDR3 has 15 residues. Germline CDR1 GTSNPN, CDR2 SVGIG (reference sequence). CDR3 amino acids: CAWSVLYGWDTEAFF. CDR3 nucleotide sequence: TGTGCCTGGAGTGTACTCTATGGTTGGGACACTGAAGCTTTCTTT.

The rearrangement uses TRBV4-1 and TRBJ1-5, with no clear D. Trimming pared 0 bases from V and 1 base from J, leaving 10 bases between. The CDR3 loop spans 16 amino acids. Germline assignment: CDR1 MGHRA and CDR2 YSYEKL. Here the CDR3 DNA reads TGCGCCAGCAGCCAAGATTTCAGCTTAAGCAATCAGCCCCAGCATTTT. It yields the protein CASSQDFSLSNQPQHF.

This clone appeared a few times. V gene TRBV6-6 combines with J gene TRBJ1-2; 9 bases line up with TRBD1. V lost 6 bases, J lost 7 bases, and 0 bases stayed unmatched. Germline values: CDR1 MNHNY, CDR2 SVGAGI (reference sequence). The CDR3 loop spans 11 amino acids. The CDR3 here is CASRTGGGYTF. Here the CDR3 DNA reads TGTGCCAGCAGGACAGGGGGTGGCTACACCTTC.

V usage is TRBV7-6 and J usage is TRBJ2-5, with D maybe TRBD1 (7 bases). The germline V gene encodes CDR1 SGHVS and CDR2 FNYEAQ. The CDR3 sequence is 13 residues long. Trimming removed 5 bases at V and 2 bases at J, with 9 bases between. The CDR3 loop reads CASSAGQQETQYF. The CDR3 nucleotides read TGTGCCAGCAGCGCGGGACAGCAAGAGACCCAGTACTTC.

This sequence joins TRBV4-3 and TRBJ2-3; D gene unclear. Germline CDR1 LGHNA, CDR2 YSLEER. The CDR3 spans 16 residues. The germline V and J ends were trimmed by 3 bases and 1 base, with 14 bases remaining between them. The CDR3, as DNA: TGCGCCAGCAGCCACTCAACTCAAGCAGGCACAGATACGCAGTATTTT. Translating it yields CASSHSTQAGTDTQYF.

This clone was detected only a few times. The chain uses TRBV4-3 and TRBJ2-5; 9 bases are shared with TRBD2. With 0 bases clipped from V and 0 bases from J, the junction kept 14 bases outside the gene matches. The germline gives CDR1 LGHNA, CDR2 YSLEER. The CDR3 covers 20 residues. The CDR3 DNA follows: TGCGCCAGCAGCCAAGATCCATGGACACTCAGCGGGGGGAACCAAGAGACCCAGTACTTC. Translation gives CASSQDPWTLSGGNQETQYF.

This clone was observed at least ten times. The CDR3 coding sequence is TGTGCCTGGAGTAGGGGAGGCAACACCGGGGAGCTGTTTTTT. This translates into CAWSRGGNTGELFF. The chain is built from TRBV30 and TRBJ2-2; D might be TRBD2 (6 bases). The CDR3 has 14 residues. The V gene's germline CDR1 is GTSNPN and CDR2 SVGIG (reference sequence). Trimming shortened V by 2 bases and J by 2 bases, and 9 bases separated the two germline ends. Together with reference TRBV30 and TRBJ2-2, the CDR3 gives the full variable domain: SQTIHQWPATLVQPVGSPLSLECTVEGTSNPNLYWYRQAAGRGLQLLFYSVGIGQISSEVPQNLSASRPQDRQFILSSKKLLLSDSGFYLCAWSRGGNTGELFFGEGSRLTVL.